This note documents a single T cell receptor beta chain sequence. The sample comes from a study of blood T cell repertoires in COVID-19. Looked up from germline, CDR1 is SGHVS and CDR2 is FQNEAQ. Trimming stripped 5 bases from V and 7 bases from J, with 15 bases between. The CDR3 totals 15 residues. Profiling relied on immunoSEQ multiplex PCR, and the TCRdb table lists in-frame clones only, not all of them. The table records about 80,000 clones, around 80% of them present only once. The V call is TRBV7-8, the J call TRBJ1-6; D is perhaps TRBD1 (5 bases). This TCR derives from a human donor in a cohort sampled during active COVID-19. Sequencing was carried out using peripheral blood. The CDR3 is CASSPPQGNNSPLHF. The CDR3 region has the DNA TGTGCCAGCAGCCCCCCTCAGGGCAACAATTCACCCCTCCACTTT.